The 27 T cell receptor beta chains below were found in one sample sequenced in a study of T cells in Graves' hyperthyroidism and ophthalmopathy. Amplification of TCR beta CDR3 regions was performed using RNA transcripts as template. TCR CDR3 underwent first-round RT-PCR with the HTBI primer set. TCRdb analysed the multiplex PCR reads with MiXCR anew, one entry per CDR3 protein. The sample includes roughly 110,000 distinct CDR3 sequences, about 17% of them seen just once. The sequenced sample was blood. The receptors derive from a woman aged 50 to 60 with Graves' hyperthyroidism.

This clonotype was seen a handful of times. The J gene is TRBJ2-6, the V gene TRBV7-3; no firm D call. This CDR3 spans 16 amino acids. The germline CDR1 and CDR2 sequences are SGHTA and FQGTGA. Trimming cost V 6 bases and J 0 bases, with 12 bases left between them. CDR3: CASSRTANSGANVLTF. CDR3 sequence (DNA): TGTGCCAGCAGTCGGACGGCCAACTCTGGGGCCAACGTCCTGACTTTC.

This clonotype was observed at least ten times. The chain carries TRBV7-9 and TRBJ2-7; tentative D call: TRBD1 (6 bases). CDR1 is SEHNR, CDR2 FQNEAQ, per germline (reference sequence). This CDR3 has 13 amino acids. V was clipped by 5 bases and J by 3 bases, with 11 bases between them. The DNA for the CDR3 is TGTGCCAGCAGCCCGGACAGTGTCTACGAGCAGTACTTC. Protein: CASSPDSVYEQYF.

Ten or more counts support this clonotype. CDR3 sequence (DNA): TGTGCCAGCAGCTCCCCGAGACGGTCCTACAATGAGCAGTTCTTC. It is translated as CASSSPRRSYNEQFF. The chain recombines TRBV7-9 with TRBJ2-1; D not certain. This CDR3 has 15 residues. Germline-derived CDR1 and CDR2 are SEHNR and FQNEAQ (reference sequence). Trimming left V 4 bases short and J 1 base short, with 11 bases between.

In its sample, this clonotype was seen a few times. A much larger clone differs from this one at a single base, so this may be a read error. The chain links TRBV28 to TRBJ1-5, with D maybe TRBD1 (6 bases). CDR1 is MDHEN and CDR2 is SYDVKM in the germline V gene. The CDR3 length is 11 residues. Here the CDR3 DNA reads TGTGCCGGCAGTATCAGGGGAGGCCAGCATTTT. This gives the protein CAGSIRGGQHF.

The V gene is TRBV19, the J gene TRBJ2-1; D is uncertain. CDR1 is LNHDA and CDR2 is SQIVND in the germline V gene (reference sequence). The V end was cut by 3 bases, the J end by 10 bases, with 7 bases between. This CDR3 region has 11 residues. CDR3 region: CASSMVGEQFF. The CDR3 DNA follows: TGTGCCAGTAGTATGGTAGGAGAGCAGTTCTTC. The complete variable domain, with remaining parts taken from reference TRBV19 and TRBJ2-1, reads DGGITQSPKYLFRKEGQNVTLSCEQNLNHDAMYWYRQDPGQGLRLIYYSQIVNDFQKGDIAEGYSVSREKKESFPLTVTSAQKNPTAFYLCASSMVGEQFFGPGTRLTVL.

This clonotype was counted at least ten times. The V gene is TRBV28, the J gene TRBJ2-1, with a weak D call TRBD2 (7 bases). This CDR3 has 15 residues. Trimming cost V 2 bases and J 9 bases, with 17 bases left between them. The germline V gene has CDR1 MDHEN and CDR2 SYDVKM. In DNA, the CDR3 is TGTGCCAGCAGTTTAGTCCACGGGGGGCAGGGTGAGCAGTTCTTC. It yields the protein CASSLVHGGQGEQFF.

This sequence joins TRBV28 and TRBJ2-3; 11 nucleotides align to TRBD2. CDR3 size: 16 residues. In germline, CDR1 is MDHEN, CDR2 SYDVKM. V was pared by 7 bases and J by 2 bases, with 8 bases of the junction left unmatched. CDR3 in amino acids: CASNKGTSGPTDTQYF. As DNA, the CDR3 is TGTGCCAGCAACAAGGGGACTAGCGGACCCACAGATACGCAGTATTTT. The full variable domain, its missing parts supplied by reference TRBV28 and TRBJ2-3, is DVKVTQSSRYLVKRTGEKVFLECVQDMDHENMFWYRQDPGLGLRLIYFSYDVKMKEKGDIPEGYSVSREKKERFSLILESASTNQTSMYLCASNKGTSGPTDTQYFGPGTRLTVL.

This clonotype was picked up many times. This rearrangement joins TRBV18 to TRBJ1-2; D is unresolved. The CDR3 consists of 16 residues. The V end was cut by 5 bases, the J end by 4 bases, with 20 bases between. Per germline, CDR1 KGHSH and CDR2 LQKENI. The CDR3 reads CASSTPPSKGGYGYTF. The CDR3 DNA is TGTGCCAGCTCAACCCCGCCGTCAAAAGGAGGCTATGGCTACACCTTC.

J is TRBJ1-1 and V is TRBV29-1, with TRBD1 matching 8 bases. The CDR3 runs to 14 residues. The germline V gene encodes CDR1 SQVTM and CDR2 ANQGSEA. After removal of 4 bases from V and 0 bases from J, the junction contained 4 bases not matched to a gene. CDR3 loop: CSVVQGGMNTEAFF. For the CDR3, the DNA is TGCAGCGTTGTACAGGGGGGTATGAACACTGAAGCTTTCTTT. The full variable domain, completed using reference TRBV29-1 and TRBJ1-1, is SAVISQKPSRDICQRGTSLTIQCQVDSQVTMMFWYRQQPGQSLTLIATANQGSEATYESGFVIDKFPISRPNLTFSTLTVSNMSPEDSSIYLCSVVQGGMNTEAFFGQGTRLTVV.

This chain connects TRBV28 to TRBJ2-3; D unresolved. The CDR3 length is 13 residues. The germline gives CDR1 MDHEN, CDR2 SYDVKM. Trimming stripped 10 bases from V and 2 bases from J, with 13 bases between. The CDR3, as DNA: TGTGCCACCCAGAGCCCGCACACAGATACGCAGTATTTT. Residues: CATQSPHTDTQYF.

This rearrangement joins TRBV7-2 to TRBJ2-1; 13 bases fit TRBD2. V gave up 5 bases and J gave up 8 bases; unmatched junction bases: 6. Germline V CDR1 and CDR2: SGHTA, FQGNSA. This CDR3 contains 15 residues. CDR3 region: CASSRGLAGVYEQFF. As DNA, the CDR3 is TGTGCCAGCAGCCGAGGACTAGCGGGAGTCTATGAGCAGTTCTTC.

The table lists this clonotype with many counts. This chain joins TRBV5-1 and TRBJ2-1; weak D call: TRBD2 (6 bases). The CDR3 loop spans 16 amino acids. The V and J ends lost 2 bases and 6 bases respectively, with 18 bases between them. The germline CDR1 and CDR2 sequences are SGHRS and YFSETQ. DNA for the CDR3: TGCGCCAGCAGCTTTTCCGAATGGACTAAGGGCAATGAGCAGTTCTTC. It translates to CASSFSEWTKGNEQFF.

This clonotype was counted at least ten times. The chain is built from TRBV27 and TRBJ2-3; D might be TRBD1 (6 bases). Germline CDR1 and CDR2: MNHEY and SMNVEV (reference sequence). The CDR3 length is 15 residues. Trimming left V 3 bases short and J 0 bases short, with 10 bases between. The CDR3 is CASSLTRGSTDTQYF. The DNA for the CDR3 is TGTGCCAGCAGTTTGACCAGGGGAAGCACAGATACGCAGTATTTT.

In its sample, this clonotype was seen a few times. The chain is built from TRBV11-2 and TRBJ2-6, with D possibly being TRBD1 (5 bases). V lost 1 base, J lost 2 bases, and 12 bases lay in between. This CDR3 has 17 residues. Germline loops: CDR1 SGHAT, CDR2 FQNNGV. For the CDR3, the DNA is TGTGCCAGCAGCTTAGCTGGCGCAGGGACTGGGGCCAACGTCCTGACTTTC. This gives the protein CASSLAGAGTGANVLTF.

This rearrangement joins TRBV12-3 or TRBV12-4 to TRBJ1-1, with D uncertain. Trimming took off 3 bases at V and 1 base at J, with 15 bases between the two ends. The CDR3 runs to 16 residues. CDR3 amino acids: CASSFPLGNGNTEAFF. In DNA, the CDR3 is TGTGCCAGCAGTTTCCCCCTGGGCAATGGGAACACTGAAGCTTTCTTT.

Many counts were recorded for this clonotype. The rearrangement uses TRBV28 and TRBJ2-1; tentatively, D is TRBD1 or TRBD2 (6 bases each). V lost 6 bases and J lost 5, with 11 bases in between. The CDR3 is made up of 13 amino acids. Germline loops: CDR1 MDHEN, CDR2 SYDVKM. The CDR3 DNA is TGTGCCAGCAGCGCGGGACACAACAATGAGCAGTTCTTC. Protein sequence: CASSAGHNNEQFF.

In its sample, this clonotype was seen many times. The chain combines TRBV18 with TRBJ1-2, with D unresolved. The germline V and J ends were trimmed by 3 bases and 0 bases, with 8 bases remaining between them. CDR3 length: 14 amino acids. CDR1 KGHSH and CDR2 LQKENI come from the germline V gene. The CDR3 region is CASSPPGANYGYTF. DNA for the CDR3: TGTGCCAGCTCACCCCCCGGGGCTAACTATGGCTACACCTTC.

The chain combines TRBV13 with TRBJ2-4; a weak D match, TRBD2 (5 bases). The CDR3 runs to 16 residues. V was pared by 4 bases and J by 7 bases, with 20 bases between. Germline V CDR1 and CDR2: PRHDT, FYEKMQ (reference sequence). The CDR3 loop is CASSSEDGLPGNIQYF. For the CDR3, the DNA is TGTGCCAGCAGCTCGGAGGACGGACTCCCCGGGAACATTCAGTACTTC.

This clonotype was detected many times. The CDR3 reads CASSPKKSTGNDYGYTF. The CDR3 region has the DNA TGTGCCAGCTCACCAAAGAAATCAACAGGGAATGACTATGGCTACACCTTC. The V call is TRBV18, the J call TRBJ1-2; tentatively, D is TRBD1 (6 bases). CDR3 length: 17 amino acids. V was cut by 2 bases and J by 3 bases, with 19 bases left in between. CDR1 is KGHSH and CDR2 is LQKENI in the germline V gene.

In this sample, this clonotype turned up once. Since a much larger clone is just one base distant, this may be a read error. The CDR3 ends on some other residue instead of the conserved phenylalanine or tryptophan, so this is likely a read error. This chain uses TRBV29-1 with TRBJ2-5; D gene ambiguous. Germline V gene lookup returns CDR1 SQVTM and CDR2 ANQGSEA. V was clipped by 8 bases and J by 2 bases, with 9 bases between them. There are 11 residues in the CDR3. The CDR3 protein is CSHARQETQYS. The CDR3 DNA is TGCAGCCATGCTAGGCAAGAGACCCAGTACTCC.

This clonotype was seen many times. The genes are TRBV12-3 or TRBV12-4 and TRBJ1-5; 9 bases agree with TRBD1. The CDR3 length is 17 residues. The trim removed 8 bases at V and 9 bases at J, leaving 20 bases unmatched. CDR3 region: CASARTGATDLSRPQHF. The CDR3 nucleotides are TGTGCCAGCGCCAGGACAGGGGCCACCGACCTTTCTCGGCCCCAGCATTTT.

In its sample, this clonotype was seen many times. The chain carries TRBV15 and TRBJ2-7, with D perhaps matching TRBD2 (6 bases). There are 14 residues in the CDR3. Germline CDR1 LNHNV, CDR2 YYDKDF (reference sequence). V gave up 5 bases and J gave up 4 bases, with 15 bases separating them. The CDR3 nucleotides are TGTGCCACCAGCCCCCGTTCGGGGGATTACGAGCAGTACTTC. This translates into CATSPRSGDYEQYF.

This clonotype was seen ten or more times. The chain links TRBV12-3 or TRBV12-4 to TRBJ1-5; D remains ambiguous. The CDR3 runs to 12 residues. The V end was cut by 1 base, the J end by 5 bases, with 3 bases between. The CDR3 region has the DNA TGTGCCAGCAGTTTAGAAGATCAGCCCCAGCATTTT. This codes for CASSLEDQPQHF.

This clonotype was seen at least ten times. The chain joins TRBV28 to TRBJ2-2, with TRBD2 matching 9 bases. The CDR3 runs to 18 residues. V lost 9 bases and J lost 6; bases outside the gene matches: 20. Looked up from germline, CDR1 is MDHEN and CDR2 is SYDVKM. As DNA, the CDR3 is TGTGCCAGTTTCGCCGGACTAGCGCGGTGGAGAGGTCCCGGGGAGCTGTTTTTT. It translates to CASFAGLARWRGPGELFF.

The V gene is TRBV2, the J gene TRBJ1-2; 10 positions agree with TRBD1. CDR1 is SNHLY, CDR2 FYNNEI, per germline. CDR3 size: 15 residues. V lost 4 bases to trimming and J lost 4 bases; unmatched junction nucleotides: 6. In DNA, the CDR3 is TGTGCCAGCAGTGGGTTGACAGGGGGCAGCTATGGCTACACCTTC. It is translated as CASSGLTGGSYGYTF.

This clonotype was detected only a few times. The rearrangement joins TRBV18 to TRBJ2-1; D perhaps matches TRBD2 (6 bases). This CDR3 is built from 16 residues. V shed 6 bases and J shed 5 bases, with 20 bases lying between them. Looked up from germline, CDR1 is KGHSH and CDR2 is LQKENI. The CDR3 DNA reads TGTGCCAGCTCGCCCCTGGGAGCGGGCACAAACAATGAGCAGTTCTTC. It codes for CASSPLGAGTNNEQFF.

V is TRBV10-1 and J is TRBJ1-3; 8 nucleotides agree with TRBD1. The CDR3 is 14 amino acids. Germline trimming cut 6 bases from V and 0 bases from J; bases unmatched to any gene: 1. Germline-derived CDR1 and CDR2 are WNHNN and SYGVQD (reference sequence). CDR3 nucleotide sequence: TGCGCCAGCAGCACAGGGGGCTCTGGAAACACCATATATTTT. As protein: CASSTGGSGNTIYF.